This T cell receptor (beta chain) was observed in a study of blood T cell repertoires in COVID-19. Overall study context: The United States, Italy and Spain supplied acute and convalescent COVID-19 samples. In each case, the material was cDNA or gDNA derived from T cells, B-cell-depleted T cells, or PBMCs.

With 2 bases clipped from V and 6 bases from J, the junction kept 3 bases outside the gene matches. This CDR3 region has 13 residues. In the original analysis: Using reference gene primer amplification, nucleated cell counts were estimated. The table came from immunoSEQ multiplex PCR; TCRdb's copy has only in-frame clones and leaves some out. Clonal size and the V and J genes are those of that table, whereas D and trimming came from the DNA. This table holds 55,000 to 80,000 clones, approximately 87% found once. This clone showed up just once. V is TRBV12-3 or TRBV12-4 and J is TRBJ1-2; 7 bases match TRBD1. Sequences were obtained from peripheral blood. The TCR was taken from a woman in her sixties or seventies with acute or convalescent COVID-19. CDR3 in DNA: TGTGCCAGCAGTTTACGCAGGGGGGATGGCTACACCTTC. Translation gives CASSLRRGDGYTF.